This T cell receptor beta chain was profiled in a study of tumor-infiltrating lymphocytes in oesophageal squamous cell carcinoma. MiXCR was run by TCRdb on the PCR reads, yielding one entry per CDR3 protein. The sample lists approximately 12,000 distinct CDR3 sequences, roughly half occurring once. Germline lookup yields CDR1 SGHVS and CDR2 FQNEAQ. The CDR3 spans 13 residues. This sequence joins TRBV7-8 and TRBJ2-7, with 8 bases aligning to TRBD2. The J call is in doubt because the DNA end fits TRBJ2-1 better. The TCR was taken from a male donor with esophageal squamous cell carcinoma. Material: esophageal tumor tissue. The CDR3 is CVTKRGRNNEQFF. The CDR3, as DNA: TGTGTCACAAAGCGGGGGAGGAACAATGAGCAGTTCTTC.